This T cell receptor (beta chain) was obtained from a study of graft-versus-host responses after intestinal transplantation. Study-wide background: Isolated intestinal, liver-intestinal, or multivisceral transplants were what recipients had. Anti-thymocyte globulin induction, then tacrolimus and steroids for around 3 years, went to all recipients. Overall study results and limits: Some patients had graft-donor T cell macrochimerism. In their allografts, the ratios of graft-versus-host to host-versus-graft T cell clones were high.

This table comes from immunoSEQ multiplex PCR, and its TCRdb copy is limited to in-frame clones, with some not included. Among 100,000 or so clones, about 93% were seen once, and the ten largest hold around 1.2%. In germline, CDR1 is LGHNA, CDR2 YNFKEQ. J gave up 8 bases and V 2 bases, and 15 bases lay outside the gene matches. CDR3 length: 18 amino acids. As concerns this clone: Antigen: not known.

The sample consisted of unstimulated CD8+ T cells sorted from spleen or lymph node cells, taken before transplant. This sequence joins TRBV4-2 and TRBJ2-1; TRBD2 matches at 10 bases. The receptor was isolated from a human donor who was the organ donor for an intestinal transplant. The CDR3 DNA follows: TGTGCCAGCAGCCAAAGCTCCCGTACTAGCGGGGCCGGCGATGAGCAGTTCTTC. It specifies CASSQSSRTSGAGDEQFF.